These 23 T cell receptor beta chains were sequenced from one sample in a study of siplizumab effects on memory and regulatory T cells. Only in-frame clones appear in the TCRdb table, and some are missing; sequencing was by immunoSEQ multiplex PCR. Altogether 80,000 to 95,000 clones are present, approximately 95% being singletons, with the ten largest covering approximately 17%. Material: CD8+ T cells sorted from blood. These TCRs come from a human donor in good health.

CDR3 nucleotide sequence: TGCGCCAGCAGCCAAGTACCTAGCAGCCCCTACGAGCAGTACTTC. Encoded protein: CASSQVPSSPYEQYF. This chain joins TRBV4-1 and TRBJ2-7; a weak D match, TRBD2 (5 bases). The V gene's germline CDR1 is MGHRA and CDR2 YSYEKL. V dropped 1 base and J dropped 2 bases, with 12 bases sitting between them. The CDR3 runs to 15 residues.

This sequence joins TRBV7-9 and TRBJ2-7, with 7 positions matching TRBD1. V dropped 5 bases and J dropped 3; count of bases not matched to a gene: 4. Per the germline V gene, CDR1 is SEHNR and CDR2 is FQNEAQ (reference sequence). This CDR3 comprises 13 residues. CDR3 amino acids: CASSDRDHYEQYF. CDR3 coding DNA: TGTGCCAGCAGCGACAGGGATCACTACGAGCAGTACTTC.

This clone was picked up many times. The chain uses TRBV7-9 and TRBJ2-1; D might be TRBD1 (6 bases). CDR3 length: 14 amino acids. V lost 1 base and J lost 7, with 11 bases in between. Germline V gene sequence: CDR1 SEHNR, CDR2 FQNEAQ (reference sequence). CDR3 region: CASSLGTDQNEQFF. The CDR3 nucleotides read TGTGCCAGCAGCTTAGGGACAGATCAAAATGAGCAGTTCTTC.

This clone was detected once. The rearrangement joins TRBV19 to TRBJ2-7, with 10 bases that match TRBD1. This CDR3 has 14 amino acids. Germline values: CDR1 LNHDA, CDR2 SQIVND (reference sequence). V gave up 3 bases and J gave up 2 bases; unmatched junction bases: 1. The CDR3: CASSIDRGPYEQYF. CDR3 in DNA: TGTGCCAGTAGTATCGACAGGGGGCCCTACGAGCAGTACTTC.

This chain connects TRBV10-3 to TRBJ2-7; 13 nucleotides align to TRBD2. The CDR3 consists of 16 residues. CDR1 and CDR2 from the germline V gene are ENHRY and SYGVKD. Losses at the gene ends were 6 bases for V and 4 bases for J; bases not matched to a gene: 9. The CDR3 DNA reads as TGTGCCATCAGAGTCACTAGCGGGAGGGCAAGTTACGAGCAGTACTTC. This gives the protein CAIRVTSGRASYEQYF.

This chain joins TRBV10-1 and TRBJ2-3; D is uncertain. Germline V gene sequence: CDR1 WNHNN, CDR2 SYGVQD (reference sequence). CDR3 length: 15 residues. V gave up 2 bases and J gave up 0 bases, with 9 bases separating them. The CDR3 DNA sequence: TGCGCCAGCAGTGAGAAAGCGTTCAGCACAGATACGCAGTATTTT. Encoded protein: CASSEKAFSTDTQYF.

The table lists this clone with a count of one. The chain carries TRBV6-5 and TRBJ2-7; 7 bases map to TRBD2. The CDR3 has 14 residues. The V and J ends lost 5 bases and 4 bases, in that order; junction bases with no gene match: 8. Germline V gene data show CDR1 as MNHEY and CDR2 as SVGAGI. The CDR3 reads CASSPSSGGYEQYF. CDR3 in DNA: TGTGCCAGCAGTCCGAGTTCGGGGGGTTACGAGCAGTACTTC.

Regarding this clone: The same CDR3 is also encoded by other DNA sequences in this sample. V usage is TRBV7-3 and J usage is TRBJ2-3; TRBD2 aligns across 10 bases. The V gene end was trimmed by 4 bases and the J gene end by 3 bases; junction bases not matched to a gene: 4. The CDR3 has 15 residues. Germline V lookup: CDR1 SGHTA, CDR2 FQGTGA. The CDR3 loop is CASSSGLAVTDTQYF. CDR3 DNA sequence: TGTGCCAGCAGCTCCGGACTAGCGGTGACAGATACGCAGTATTTT.

With respect to this clone: The junction and the germline gene differ at one end; a read error may be behind it. V and J are TRBV5-1 and TRBJ2-2; 7 nucleotides agree with TRBD1. From germline, CDR1 is SGHRS and CDR2 YFSETQ. The CDR3 covers 16 residues. CDR3 bases: TGCACCAGCAGCTTTATCCAGGGGGTTATCACCGGGGAGCTGTTTTTT. Translated: CTSSFIQGVITGELFF. The full variable domain, rest sourced from reference TRBV5-1 and TRBJ2-2, is KAGVTQTPRYLIKTRGQQVTLSCSPISGHRSVSWYQQTPGQGLQFLFEYFSETQRNKGNFPGRFSGRQFSNSRSEMNVSTLELGDSALYLCTSSFIQGVITGELFFGEGSRLTVL.

V gene TRBV19 combines with J gene TRBJ2-1; 13 bases match TRBD2. Losses at the gene ends were 6 bases for V and 10 bases for J; bases not matched to a gene: 6. This CDR3 spans 14 amino acids. Germline CDR1 LNHDA, CDR2 SQIVND (reference sequence). CDR3 nucleotide sequence: TGTGCCAGTAGCGGACTAGCGGGAGTACGGGAGCAGTTCTTC. It encodes CASSGLAGVREQFF.

The chain employs TRBV7-9 and TRBJ1-5; D gene unclear. Trimming removed 2 bases from V and 6 bases from J, with 8 bases in between. The CDR3 totals 13 residues. Per germline, CDR1 SEHNR and CDR2 FQNEAQ (reference sequence). CDR3: CASSLPGSQPQHF. Here the CDR3 DNA reads TGTGCCAGCAGCTTACCGGGTTCTCAGCCCCAGCATTTT.

CDR3 residues: CASSGGDSGNTIYF. DNA of the CDR3: TGTGCCAGCAGCGGGGGGGATAGCGGAAACACCATATATTTT. The J gene is TRBJ1-3, the V gene TRBV9, with D perhaps matching TRBD1 (5 bases). The CDR3 sequence is 14 residues long. V lost 3 bases and J lost 4, with 11 bases in between. The germline CDR1 and CDR2 sequences are SGDLS and YYNGEE.

This chain connects TRBV9 to TRBJ1-5; D not resolved. Germline-derived CDR1 and CDR2 are SGDLS and YYNGEE. The CDR3 is 15 residues long. Between the trimmed V and J ends, which lost 4 bases and 3 bases, there was a span of 14 bases. In nucleotides, the CDR3 is TGTGCCAGCAGCCCCCTGGCGTCACCCAATCAGCCCCAGCATTTT. Translating gives CASSPLASPNQPQHF. The whole variable domain, remainder taken from reference TRBV9 and TRBJ1-5, is DSGVTQTPKHLITATGQRVTLRCSPRSGDLSVYWYQQSLDQGLQFLIQYYNGEERAKGNILERFSAQQFPDLHSELNLSSLELGDSALYFCASSPLASPNQPQHFGDGTRLSIL.

V gene TRBV5-1 combines with J gene TRBJ1-3; 10 bases map to TRBD1. CDR1 is SGHRS, CDR2 YFSETQ, per germline. The CDR3 length is 16 residues. Losses at the gene ends were 0 bases for V and 4 bases for J; bases not matched to a gene: 4. In DNA form, the CDR3 reads TGCGCCAGCAGCTTGGGACAGGGGGCATTGGGAAACACCATATATTTT. Residues: CASSLGQGALGNTIYF.

The rearrangement links TRBV25-1 to TRBJ1-1; D may be TRBD1 (5 bases). In germline, CDR1 is MGHDK, CDR2 SYGVNS. This CDR3 comprises 13 residues. With 7 bases removed from V and 3 bases from J, the gap between germline ends came to 12 bases. The CDR3 loop reads CASTGPADTEAFF. CDR3 nucleotides: TGTGCCAGCACGGGACCGGCTGACACTGAAGCTTTCTTT.

The count of this clone is one. The J gene is TRBJ2-5, the V gene TRBV14, with D unresolved. CDR1 is SGHDN, CDR2 FVKESK, per germline. The CDR3 covers 15 residues. Trimming took off 0 bases at V and 1 base at J, with 9 bases between the two ends. In DNA form, the CDR3 reads TGTGCCAGCAGCCAAGATCGGGCAGGCCAAGAGACCCAGTACTTC. Translated: CASSQDRAGQETQYF.

The chain links TRBV6-1 to TRBJ2-7; 8 bases are a match to TRBD1. The CDR3 extends over 14 amino acids. CDR1 is MNHNS, CDR2 SASEGT, per germline. V dropped 4 bases and J dropped 4; count of bases not matched to a gene: 6. Written as DNA, the CDR3 is TGTGCCAGCAGTGGTACCGGGACAGGATACGAGCAGTACTTC. Amino acids: CASSGTGTGYEQYF.

J is TRBJ2-7 and V is TRBV5-6; 11 bases map to TRBD2. This CDR3 region has 13 residues. With V trimmed by 4 bases and J by 3 bases, 0 bases remained unmatched. The germline gives CDR1 SGHDT, CDR2 YYEEEE. The DNA of the CDR3 is TGTGCCAGCAGCGGACTAGCGGGCTACGAGCAGTACTTC. Its protein is CASSGLAGYEQYF.

V gene TRBV19 combines with J gene TRBJ1-2, with D possibly TRBD1 on 5 matching bases. Germline-derived CDR1 and CDR2 are LNHDA and SQIVND (reference sequence). V lost 3 bases, J lost 2 bases, and 13 bases lay in between. This CDR3 contains 15 residues. Here the CDR3 DNA reads TGTGCCAGTAGTATCCCCGCGGCAGGGAACTATGGCTACACCTTC. It codes for CASSIPAAGNYGYTF.

This chain links TRBV11-2 with TRBJ1-2; D not certain. V shed 3 bases and J shed 1 base, with 12 bases lying between them. Germline V gene lookup returns CDR1 SGHAT and CDR2 FQNNGV. The CDR3 sequence is 15 residues long. CDR3 sequence reads: CASSFGISLNYGYTF. The DNA for the CDR3 is TGTGCCAGCAGCTTTGGTATCAGCCTTAACTATGGCTACACCTTC.

The table lists this clone with a count of one. The chain links TRBV6-5 to TRBJ2-7, with a weak D call TRBD2 (6 bases). The V gene lost 2 bases and the J gene lost 1 base, with 12 bases spanning the gap. This CDR3 region has 15 residues. Germline assignment: CDR1 MNHEY and CDR2 SVGAGI. This CDR3 is CASSYDGSNSYEQYF. The CDR3 region has the DNA TGTGCCAGCAGTTACGACGGGAGCAATTCCTACGAGCAGTACTTC.

The chain carries TRBV4-1 and TRBJ2-7; the D gene is possibly TRBD2 (6 bases). The germline CDR1 and CDR2 sequences are MGHRA and YSYEKL. Trimming removed 6 bases from V and 0 bases from J, with 9 bases in between. There are 13 residues in the CDR3. The CDR3 protein is CASRGRSSYEQYF. For the CDR3, the DNA is TGCGCCAGCAGAGGGAGGAGCTCCTACGAGCAGTACTTC.

The chain joins TRBV7-6 to TRBJ1-4, with 10 nucleotides matching TRBD1. The CDR3 extends over 14 amino acids. The V gene end was trimmed by 0 bases and the J gene end by 8 bases; junction bases not matched to a gene: 0. From germline, CDR1 is SGHVS and CDR2 FNYEAQ. The CDR3 DNA sequence: TGTGCCAGCAGCTTAGCGGGACAGGGGGAAAAACTGTTTTTT. Translated: CASSLAGQGEKLFF.